The 27 T cell receptor beta chains below come from one sample, sequenced in a study of T cell changes during pregnancy in multiple sclerosis. The protocol was immunoSEQ multiplex PCR, while the TCRdb copy is restricted to in-frame clones and leaves out a portion. Altogether about 40,000 clones are present, around nine tenths being singletons, with the ten largest covering roughly 1.2%. The specimen comprised peripheral blood, sampled before pregnancy. Receptors originate from a female donor with multiple sclerosis, enrolled in a pregnancy study.

The chain couples TRBV9 to TRBJ1-2; weak D call: TRBD1 (5 bases). The ends were cut back, 0 bases at V and 4 bases at J, with 16 bases in the middle. This CDR3 region has 16 residues. The V gene's germline CDR1 is SGDLS and CDR2 YYNGEE. Here the CDR3 DNA reads TGTGCCAGCAGCGTAGGTGGCCAGGGATTCGGCTATGGCTACACCTTC. Residues: CASSVGGQGFGYGYTF. The full variable domain, in which reference TRBV9 and TRBJ1-2 provide the parts outside the CDR3, is DSGVTQTPKHLITATGQRVTLRCSPRSGDLSVYWYQQSLDQGLQFLIQYYNGEERAKGNILERFSAQQFPDLHSELNLSSLELGDSALYFCASSVGGQGFGYGYTFGSGTRLTVV.

This clone is deemed medium-sized (0.01 to 0.1%). The chain carries TRBV18 and TRBJ2-7, with 7 bases fitting TRBD1. The CDR3 spans 14 residues. Germline CDR1 and CDR2: KGHSH and LQKENI. Trimming took 3 bases from V and 5 from J; bases not matched to a gene: 7. This CDR3 reads CASSPRDRENEQYF. The CDR3 DNA reads as TGTGCCAGCTCACCTCGAGACAGGGAGAACGAGCAGTACTTC.

The rearrangement links TRBV5-1 to TRBJ1-1; 9 bases are a match to TRBD1. This CDR3 has 16 amino acids. The germline V gene encodes CDR1 SGHRS and CDR2 YFSETQ. V was pared by 0 bases and J by 0 bases, with 3 bases of the junction left unmatched. The CDR3 DNA reads TGCGCCAGCAGCTTGGAAAGACAGGGGGTGAACACTGAAGCTTTCTTT. This encodes CASSLERQGVNTEAFF. Variable domain in full (rest from reference TRBV5-1 and TRBJ1-1): KAGVTQTPRYLIKTRGQQVTLSCSPISGHRSVSWYQQTPGQGLQFLFEYFSETQRNKGNFPGRFSGRQFSNSRSEMNVSTLELGDSALYLCASSLERQGVNTEAFFGQGTRLTVV.

V usage is TRBV25-1 and J usage is TRBJ2-7; 10 bases agree with TRBD1. J was trimmed by 5 bases and V by 1 base; bases with no gene match: 8. The CDR3 spans 16 residues. Germline CDR1 and CDR2: MGHDK and SYGVNS. CDR3 loop: CASSESSGTGVNEQYF. Here the CDR3 DNA reads TGTGCCAGCAGTGAATCATCCGGGACAGGGGTGAACGAGCAGTACTTC.

This clone was counted a single time. J is TRBJ2-3 and V is TRBV6-5; D is possibly TRBD2 (6 bases). Trimming removed 6 bases at V and 6 bases at J, with 16 bases between. CDR1 MNHEY and CDR2 SVGAGI come from the germline V gene. The CDR3 length is 14 residues. The CDR3 DNA reads as TGTGCCAGCAGCCGACTAGTCAATCGGGATACGCAGTATTTT. Amino acids: CASSRLVNRDTQYF.

The V gene is TRBV27, the J gene TRBJ2-1; the D gene is possibly TRBD2 (5 bases). V lost 6 bases and J 7 bases, leaving 10 bases between the germline ends. In germline, CDR1 is MNHEY, CDR2 SMNVEV (reference sequence). The CDR3 has 12 amino acids. In nucleotides, the CDR3 is TGTGCCAGCAGGAGGGATGGAAATGAGCAGTTCTTC. Translated, it gives CASRRDGNEQFF.

The chain employs TRBV30 and TRBJ2-5; 8 nucleotides agree with TRBD2. After removal of 0 bases from V and 4 bases from J, the junction contained 7 bases not matched to a gene. CDR1 GTSNPN and CDR2 SVGIG come from the germline V gene (reference sequence). This CDR3 comprises 15 residues. The CDR3 protein is CAWSVSSGSRETQYF. CDR3 nucleotides: TGTGCCTGGAGTGTATCGAGCGGGAGTAGAGAGACCCAGTACTTC.

V usage is TRBV2 and J usage is TRBJ2-7, with TRBD2 as a possible D gene (6 bases). Germline lookup yields CDR1 SNHLY and CDR2 FYNNEI. CDR3 length: 14 residues. Trimming cost V 8 bases and J 5 bases, with 19 bases left between them. CDR3 sequence: CASLGASGHHEQYF. Here the CDR3 DNA reads TGTGCCAGCCTTGGGGCCAGCGGGCACCACGAGCAGTACTTC.

The V call is TRBV6-1, the J call TRBJ1-2; D not resolved. This CDR3 is 16 amino acids long. Trimming removed 0 bases from V and 5 bases from J, with 16 bases in between. CDR1 MNHNS and CDR2 SASEGT come from the germline V gene. The CDR3 DNA sequence: TGTGCCAGCAGTGAAGCTGGGGAGCTAGACGGGTATGGCTACACCTTC. Its translation is CASSEAGELDGYGYTF.

The chain carries TRBV7-9 and TRBJ2-7; TRBD2 aligns across 8 bases. The CDR3 totals 17 residues. CDR1 and CDR2 (germline): SEHNR, FQNEAQ (reference sequence). The trim removed 3 bases at V and 2 bases at J, leaving 12 bases unmatched. CDR3 in DNA: TGTGCCAGCAGCTTCCGCCGGGGGGGCTCCGCCGCCTACGAGCAGTACTTC. Translating it yields CASSFRRGGSAAYEQYF.

The chain has TRBV11-2 and TRBJ2-7; 7 positions match TRBD2. The CDR3 is 17 residues long. The junction had 10 bases not matched to a gene; V was cut back by 2 bases and J by 0 bases. CDR1 is SGHAT and CDR2 is FQNNGV in the germline V gene. CDR3 loop: CASSLLVGAGISYEQYF. In DNA, the CDR3 is TGTGCCAGCAGCTTATTAGTGGGAGCGGGGATCTCCTACGAGCAGTACTTC.

This chain joins TRBV7-3 and TRBJ2-3, with 10 bases identical to TRBD2. CDR3 length: 16 amino acids. Germline V gene lookup returns CDR1 SGHTA and CDR2 FQGTGA. The ends lost 6 bases at V and 2 bases at J; junction bases unmatched: 8. The CDR3 DNA sequence: TGTGCCAGCAGTTACAGCGGGAGGGGTCACACAGATACGCAGTATTTT. As protein: CASSYSGRGHTDTQYF.

In its sample, this clone was seen once. The chain joins TRBV2 to TRBJ2-5; 8 bases are shared with TRBD2. The CDR3 is 13 residues long. The germline V gene has CDR1 SNHLY and CDR2 FYNNEI. J was trimmed by 7 bases and V by 6 bases; bases with no gene match: 7. CDR3 residues: CASSEGLGPTQYF. The DNA of the CDR3 is TGTGCCAGCAGCGAGGGACTAGGTCCGACCCAGTACTTC.

The V gene is TRBV20-1, the J gene TRBJ2-1; D gene ambiguous. In germline, CDR1 is DFQATT, CDR2 SNEGSKA (reference sequence). Trimming left V 5 bases short and J 7 bases short, with 6 bases between. The length of the CDR3 is 10 residues. CDR3 in amino acids: CSALSNEQFF. For the CDR3, the DNA is TGCAGTGCTCTCAGTAATGAGCAGTTCTTC.

This clone was counted only a few times. The rearrangement links TRBV6-1 to TRBJ2-7; D is ambiguous. Germline V gene sequence: CDR1 MNHNS, CDR2 SASEGT. Trimming took off 4 bases at V and 3 bases at J, with 13 bases between the two ends. This CDR3 contains 14 residues. CDR3 residues: CASSASAADYEQYF. The CDR3 DNA sequence: TGTGCCAGCAGTGCATCGGCCGCGGACTACGAGCAGTACTTC.

The chain uses TRBV28 and TRBJ2-1; 11 positions agree with TRBD2. Germline V gives CDR1 MDHEN, CDR2 SYDVKM. The V and J ends lost 4 bases and 6 bases, in that order; junction bases with no gene match: 5. The CDR3 covers 15 residues. The CDR3: CASSSLAGGTNEQFF. CDR3 DNA: TGTGCCAGCAGTTCCCTAGCGGGAGGAACCAATGAGCAGTTCTTC.

The chain uses TRBV7-2 and TRBJ2-7, with no clear D. Trimming pared 5 bases from V and 7 bases from J, leaving 18 bases between. CDR3 length: 14 amino acids. Germline V gene lookup returns CDR1 SGHTA and CDR2 FQGNSA. The CDR3 DNA reads as TGTGCCAGCAGCCAGGTGCGCGTTTACCCTGAGCAGTACTTC. Protein: CASSQVRVYPEQYF. The whole variable domain, remainder taken from reference TRBV7-2 and TRBJ2-7, is GAGVSQSPSNKVTEKGKDVELRCDPISGHTALYWYRQSLGQGLEFLIYFQGNSAPDKSGLPSDRFSAERTGGSVSTLTIQRTQQEDSAVYLCASSQVRVYPEQYFGPGTRLTVT.

J is TRBJ1-1 and V is TRBV5-6; perhaps TRBD1 as D (5 bases). Trimming left V 1 base short and J 4 bases short, with 14 bases between. Looked up from germline, CDR1 is SGHDT and CDR2 is YYEEEE. The CDR3 is 15 amino acids. The CDR3 DNA is TGTGCCAGCAGCTTGCTCTCGGGGGTATCCACTGAAGCTTTCTTT. This translates into CASSLLSGVSTEAFF.

This sequence joins TRBV19 and TRBJ2-1, with D maybe TRBD1 (6 bases). The CDR3 contains 13 residues. Germline CDR1 reads LNHDA; CDR2 reads SQIVND (reference sequence). Deletions cut 7 bases from V and 5 bases from J, with 12 bases between. CDR3 sequence reads: CASKRTVDNEQFF. The DNA of the CDR3 is TGTGCCAGTAAAAGGACAGTGGACAATGAGCAGTTCTTC.

The rearrangement joins TRBV9 to TRBJ2-3; 7 bases are a match to TRBD2. Trimming took 5 bases from V and 4 from J; bases not matched to a gene: 1. The CDR3 is 12 amino acids. Germline CDR1 SGDLS, CDR2 YYNGEE. CDR3 protein: CASSAGADTQYF. The CDR3 coding sequence is TGTGCCAGCAGTGCGGGGGCAGATACGCAGTATTTT.

The chain combines TRBV18 with TRBJ2-3, with 13 bases aligning to TRBD2. V shed 5 bases and J 4 bases; nucleotides not matched to a gene: 6. Germline CDR1 reads KGHSH; CDR2 reads LQKENI. The CDR3 spans 16 residues. CDR3 in amino acids: CASSSRTSGSPDTQYF. DNA for the CDR3: TGTGCCAGCTCATCCCGGACTAGCGGGAGCCCAGATACGCAGTATTTT.

This chain joins TRBV19 and TRBJ2-2, with D possibly matching TRBD2 (6 bases). From germline, CDR1 is LNHDA and CDR2 SQIVND (reference sequence). This CDR3 has 14 residues. Trimming cost V 5 bases and J 3 bases, with 10 bases left between them. The CDR3 loop reads CASSQGGDTGELFF. The CDR3 DNA reads as TGTGCCAGTAGTCAGGGCGGGGACACCGGGGAGCTGTTTTTT.

The rearrangement links TRBV5-1 to TRBJ1-1; D is unclear. The CDR3 runs to 14 residues. V was pared by 4 bases and J by 0 bases, with 10 bases between. Germline V gene data show CDR1 as SGHRS and CDR2 as YFSETQ. In DNA form, the CDR3 reads TGCGCCAGCAGCCTGGACGGGATGAACACTGAAGCTTTCTTT. Protein sequence: CASSLDGMNTEAFF.

The chain is built from TRBV10-3 and TRBJ1-5; 7 bases align to TRBD1. Trimming at V came to 0 bases and at J to 5 bases, leaving 13 bases not matched to a gene. Germline V gene lookup returns CDR1 ENHRY and CDR2 SYGVKD. This CDR3 contains 18 residues. The CDR3 coding sequence is TGTGCCATCAGTGAGTCGGCCTTTGGACAGGAGATCTATCAGCCCCAGCATTTT. Translated: CAISESAFGQEIYQPQHF.

CDR3 nucleotide sequence: TGCAGCGTTGAAGATTTCCCCCTACTAGCGGGAGGGTATACGCAGTATTTT. It codes for CSVEDFPLLAGGYTQYF. This chain links TRBV29-1 with TRBJ2-3; 13 bases map to TRBD2. V shed 0 bases and J 7 bases; nucleotides not matched to a gene: 10. The CDR3 has 17 residues. Looked up from germline, CDR1 is SQVTM and CDR2 is ANQGSEA.

This chain connects TRBV30 to TRBJ2-1; TRBD2 matches at 7 bases. The CDR3 is 16 amino acids. Losses at the gene ends were 4 bases for V and 1 base for J; bases not matched to a gene: 10. Germline lookup yields CDR1 GTSNPN and CDR2 SVGIG (reference sequence). DNA for the CDR3: TGTGCCTGGACTAGGGGTAGCGGGCGATCCTACAATGAGCAGTTCTTC. Its protein is CAWTRGSGRSYNEQFF. Using reference TRBV30 and TRBJ2-1 for the parts outside the CDR3, the full variable domain is SQTIHQWPATLVQPVGSPLSLECTVEGTSNPNLYWYRQAAGRGLQLLFYSVGIGQISSEVPQNLSASRPQDRQFILSSKKLLLSDSGFYLCAWTRGSGRSYNEQFFGPGTRLTVL.

The chain carries TRBV7-9 and TRBJ2-3, with a tentative D call TRBD1 (6 bases). This CDR3 is built from 13 residues. Trimming shortened V by 4 bases and J by 4 bases, and 9 bases separated the two germline ends. Germline CDR1 is SEHNR and CDR2 is FQNEAQ (reference sequence). The CDR3: CASSSRGPDTQYF. The CDR3 DNA is TGTGCCAGCAGCTCCAGGGGACCAGATACGCAGTATTTT.